What follows is one T cell receptor beta chain and its context. Antigen unknown. The entry originates in a study of blood T cells in healthy people across ages. Combining a sample-barcoded 5' primer with a J-beta primer mix, a second PCR ran for roughly 6 to 11 cycles. All cDNA molecules were each tagged by a template-switch adaptor with 12 random nucleotides. TCRdb re-called the 5' RACE reads through MiXCR, storing one row per CDR3 protein. The sample lists 650,000 to 800,000 distinct CDR3 sequences; around two fifths were seen once. Study-wide results and caveats: Researchers deemed the diversity estimates from one million T cells underestimates. Both naive CD4+ cell counts and diversity were greater in long-lived donors than in aged donors. The unsorted PBMCs prevented any conclusive comparison of naive versus antigen-experienced cells.

The CDR3 covers 14 residues. Germline lookup yields CDR1 SGHVS and CDR2 FNYEAQ. V trimming: 3 bases; J trimming: 5 bases; junction bases outside the gene matches: 4. The clonotype originates from a man aged 55-75 years in good health. Input material: blood. This chain joins TRBV7-6 and TRBJ2-1, with TRBD1 matching over 7 bases. CDR3 sequence reads: CASSFRDRNNEQFF. The CDR3 bases are TGTGCCAGCAGCTTCCGGGACAGAAACAATGAGCAGTTCTTC.